This entry concerns a single T cell receptor beta chain. Its antigen is unidentified. CDR3 size: 15 residues. This sample is drawn from a study of T cell responses to AZD1222 COVID-19 vaccine. Assay: immunoSEQ multiplex PCR; the TCRdb copy retains only in-frame clones and omits some. This table holds more than 100,000 clones, over 75% found once. Study-level results: Just 5 or 6 AZD1222 recipients tested seropositive at baseline. Rises in breadth and depth of Spike-specific TCRs came after two AZD1222 doses. The donors showed a predominance of white British ancestry and of females, with possible underestimation of clonal diversity.

V gene TRBV21-1 combines with J gene TRBJ1-4. TRBV21-1 is a pseudogene segment. The sequencing used peripheral blood, collected on day 0 of AZD1222 vaccination. The clonotype was recovered from an adult in good health. CDR3 coding DNA: TGTGCCAGCAGCACCTCGTGGACCTATAATGAAAAACTGTTTTTT. It yields the protein CASSTSWTYNEKLFF.